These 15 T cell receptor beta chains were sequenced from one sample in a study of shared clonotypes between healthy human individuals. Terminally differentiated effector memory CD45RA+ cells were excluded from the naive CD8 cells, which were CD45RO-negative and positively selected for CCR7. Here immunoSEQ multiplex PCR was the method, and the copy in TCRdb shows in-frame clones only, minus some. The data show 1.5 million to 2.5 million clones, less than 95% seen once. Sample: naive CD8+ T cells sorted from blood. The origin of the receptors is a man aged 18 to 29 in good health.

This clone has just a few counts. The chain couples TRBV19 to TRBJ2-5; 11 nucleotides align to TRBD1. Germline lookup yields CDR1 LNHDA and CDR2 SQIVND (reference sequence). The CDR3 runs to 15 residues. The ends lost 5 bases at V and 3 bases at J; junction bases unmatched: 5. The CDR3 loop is CASSSWTGGEETQYF. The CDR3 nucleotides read TGTGCCAGTAGTTCATGGACAGGGGGCGAAGAGACCCAGTACTTC. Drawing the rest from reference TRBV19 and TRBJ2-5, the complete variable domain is DGGITQSPKYLFRKEGQNVTLSCEQNLNHDAMYWYRQDPGQGLRLIYYSQIVNDFQKGDIAEGYSVSREKKESFPLTVTSAQKNPTAFYLCASSSWTGGEETQYFGPGTRLLVL.

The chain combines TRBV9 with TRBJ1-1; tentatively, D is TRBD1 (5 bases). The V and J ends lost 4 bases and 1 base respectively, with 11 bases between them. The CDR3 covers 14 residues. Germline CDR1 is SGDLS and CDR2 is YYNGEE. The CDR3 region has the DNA TGTGCCAGCAGCTATGAGGGGACGAACACTGAAGCTTTCTTT. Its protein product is CASSYEGTNTEAFF.

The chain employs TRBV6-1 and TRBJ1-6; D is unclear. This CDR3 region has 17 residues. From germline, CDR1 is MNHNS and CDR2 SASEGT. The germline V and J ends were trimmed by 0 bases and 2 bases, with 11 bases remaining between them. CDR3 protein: CASSEAKLLAYNSPLHF. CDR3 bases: TGTGCCAGCAGTGAAGCAAAGTTGTTGGCCTATAATTCACCCCTCCACTTT.

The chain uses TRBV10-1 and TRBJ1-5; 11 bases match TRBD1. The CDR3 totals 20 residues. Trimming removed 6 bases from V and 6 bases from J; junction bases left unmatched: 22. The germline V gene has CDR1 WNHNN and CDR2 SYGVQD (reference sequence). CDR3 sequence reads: CASRETGTGGELVQGQPQHF. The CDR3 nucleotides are TGCGCCAGCAGAGAAACCGGGACAGGGGGTGAATTGGTTCAGGGTCAGCCCCAGCATTTT.

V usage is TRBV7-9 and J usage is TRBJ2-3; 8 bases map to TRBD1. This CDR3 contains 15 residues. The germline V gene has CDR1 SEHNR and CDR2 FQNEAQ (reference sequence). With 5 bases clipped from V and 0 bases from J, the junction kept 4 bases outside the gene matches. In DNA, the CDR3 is TGTGCCAGCAGCCTTCGACAGGGGAGCACAGATACGCAGTATTTT. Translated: CASSLRQGSTDTQYF.

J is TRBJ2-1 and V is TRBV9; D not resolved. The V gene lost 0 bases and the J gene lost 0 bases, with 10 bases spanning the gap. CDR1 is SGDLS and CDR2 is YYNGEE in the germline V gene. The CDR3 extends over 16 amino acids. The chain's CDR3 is CASSVEDFSSYNEQFF. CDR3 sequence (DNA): TGTGCCAGCAGCGTAGAGGATTTCAGCTCCTACAATGAGCAGTTCTTC.

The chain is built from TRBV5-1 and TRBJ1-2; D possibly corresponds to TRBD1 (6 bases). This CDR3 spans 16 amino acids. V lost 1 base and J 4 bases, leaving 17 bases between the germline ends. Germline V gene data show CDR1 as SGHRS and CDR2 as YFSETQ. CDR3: CASSLWRGEEAYGYTF. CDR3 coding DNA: TGCGCCAGCAGCTTGTGGAGGGGGGAGGAAGCCTATGGCTACACCTTC. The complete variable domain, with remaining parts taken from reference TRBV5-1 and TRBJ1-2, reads KAGVTQTPRYLIKTRGQQVTLSCSPISGHRSVSWYQQTPGQGLQFLFEYFSETQRNKGNFPGRFSGRQFSNSRSEMNVSTLELGDSALYLCASSLWRGEEAYGYTFGSGTRLTVV.

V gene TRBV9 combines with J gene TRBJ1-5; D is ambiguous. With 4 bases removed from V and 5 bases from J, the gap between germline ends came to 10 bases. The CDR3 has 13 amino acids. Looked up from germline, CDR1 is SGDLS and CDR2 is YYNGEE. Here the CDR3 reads CASSSSEDQPQHF. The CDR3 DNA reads TGTGCCAGCAGCTCCAGCGAAGATCAGCCCCAGCATTTT.

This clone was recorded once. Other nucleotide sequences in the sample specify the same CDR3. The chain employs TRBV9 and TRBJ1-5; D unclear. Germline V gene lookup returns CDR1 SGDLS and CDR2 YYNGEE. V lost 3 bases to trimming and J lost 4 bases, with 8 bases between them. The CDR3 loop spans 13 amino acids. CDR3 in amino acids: CASSEVGNQPQHF. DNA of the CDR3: TGTGCCAGCAGCGAAGTGGGTAATCAGCCCCAGCATTTT.

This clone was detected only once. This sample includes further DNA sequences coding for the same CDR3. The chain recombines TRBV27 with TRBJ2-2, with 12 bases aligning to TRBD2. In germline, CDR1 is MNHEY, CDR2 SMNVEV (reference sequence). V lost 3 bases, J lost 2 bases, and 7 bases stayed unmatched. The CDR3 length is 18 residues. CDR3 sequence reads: CASSLLTSGGPNTGELFF. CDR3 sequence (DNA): TGTGCCAGCAGTTTGTTAACTAGCGGGGGGCCAAACACCGGGGAGCTGTTTTTT.

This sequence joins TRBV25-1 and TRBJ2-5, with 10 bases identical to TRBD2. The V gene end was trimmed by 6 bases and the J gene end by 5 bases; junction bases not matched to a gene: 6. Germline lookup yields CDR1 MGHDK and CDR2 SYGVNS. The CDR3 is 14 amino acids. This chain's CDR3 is CASRLAGPLETQYF. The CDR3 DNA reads TGTGCCAGCAGACTAGCGGGACCCTTGGAGACCCAGTACTTC.

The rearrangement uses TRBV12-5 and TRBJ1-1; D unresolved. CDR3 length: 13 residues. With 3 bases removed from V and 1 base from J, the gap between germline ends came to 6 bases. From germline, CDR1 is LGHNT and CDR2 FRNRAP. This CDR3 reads CASGFDTNTEAFF. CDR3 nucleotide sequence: TGTGCTAGTGGTTTTGATACGAACACTGAAGCTTTCTTT.

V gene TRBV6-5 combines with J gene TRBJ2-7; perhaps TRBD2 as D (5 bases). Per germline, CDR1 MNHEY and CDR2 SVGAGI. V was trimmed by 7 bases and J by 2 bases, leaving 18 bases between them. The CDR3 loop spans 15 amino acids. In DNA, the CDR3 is TGTGCCAGCACCGCTCGAGGAGGAATAACCTACGAGCAGTACTTC. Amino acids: CASTARGGITYEQYF.

The CDR3, as DNA: TGTGCCAGCAGCGTAGTAGGGACTCCCATCACAGATACGCAGTATTTT. Its translation: CASSVVGTPITDTQYF. The V call is TRBV9, the J call TRBJ2-3; TRBD2 is a possible D gene (6 bases). V lost 0 bases and J 2 bases, leaving 13 bases between the germline ends. CDR1 is SGDLS, CDR2 YYNGEE, per germline. This CDR3 is built from 16 residues.

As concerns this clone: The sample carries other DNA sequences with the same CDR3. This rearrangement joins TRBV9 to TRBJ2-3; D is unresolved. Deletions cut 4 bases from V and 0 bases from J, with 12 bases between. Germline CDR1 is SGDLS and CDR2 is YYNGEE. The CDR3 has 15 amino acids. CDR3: CASSPGTSSTDTQYF. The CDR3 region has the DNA TGTGCCAGCAGCCCCGGAACCTCTAGCACAGATACGCAGTATTTT.